Listed below are T cell receptor beta chains from one sample, sequenced in a study of technical replicates of blood from a handful of donors. The protocol was immunoSEQ multiplex PCR, while the TCRdb copy is restricted to in-frame clones and leaves out a portion. The repertoire holds around 90,000 clones, with 94% as singletons. Specimen: T cells isolated from PBMCs. All receptors come from a human donor in good health. Both conserved end residues are part of each CDR3. Fields, in order: D gene, J gene, V gene, clone size, CDR3 DNA, CDR3 protein. D genes are given only for firm matches. Some rows have no size entry. The others give once, few or many, or a class for an expanded clone.

d_call: NA
j_call: TRBJ2-7
v_call: TRBV4-2
clone_size: NA
cdr3_nt: TGTGCCAGCAGCCAAGTAGGCCAGGTGGTGTCCAGCTCCTACGAGCAGTACTTC
cdr3_aa: CASSQVGQVVSSSYEQYF

d_call: TRBD2
j_call: TRBJ2-3
v_call: TRBV4-1
clone_size: NA
cdr3_nt: TGCGCCAGCAGCCAACCGACTAGCGGGGTGCGAACAGATACGCAGTATTTT
cdr3_aa: CASSQPTSGVRTDTQYF

d_call: TRBD1
j_call: TRBJ1-2
v_call: TRBV6-4
clone_size: NA
cdr3_nt: TGTGCCAGCAGTGAGGAACAGGGGACGGGGGGCTACACCTTC
cdr3_aa: CASSEEQGTGGYTF

d_call: NA
j_call: TRBJ2-1
v_call: TRBV2
clone_size: NA
cdr3_nt: TGTGCCAGCAGTGAAAGGGGGGGGACGTACAATGAGCAGTTCTTC
cdr3_aa: CASSERGGTYNEQFF

d_call: NA
j_call: TRBJ1-2
v_call: TRBV19
clone_size: once
cdr3_nt: TGTGCCAGTAGTGCAAGCCGGAATACAGGGTCCAACTATGGCTACACCTTC
cdr3_aa: CASSASRNTGSNYGYTF

d_call: NA
j_call: TRBJ1-2
v_call: TRBV30
clone_size: NA
cdr3_nt: TGTGCCTGGAGTTTTTCGAAGAGTTATGGCTACACCTTC
cdr3_aa: CAWSFSKSYGYTF

d_call: NA
j_call: TRBJ2-2
v_call: TRBV27
clone_size: NA
cdr3_nt: TGTGCCAGCAGTTTAAGTAGGGCGACTACGAACACCGGGGAGCTGTTTTTT
cdr3_aa: CASSLSRATTNTGELFF

d_call: TRBD1
j_call: TRBJ2-3
v_call: TRBV5-4
clone_size: NA
cdr3_nt: TGTGCCAGCAGCCTCCAACAGGGGACAGATACGCAGTATTTT
cdr3_aa: CASSLQQGTDTQYF

d_call: NA
j_call: TRBJ1-2
v_call: TRBV11-2
clone_size: NA
cdr3_nt: TGTGCCAGCAGCTCCCCCCGTTTGGGACTCAGGAGTGGCTACACCTTC
cdr3_aa: CASSSPRLGLRSGYTF

d_call: NA
j_call: TRBJ2-5
v_call: TRBV7-9
clone_size: NA
cdr3_nt: TGTGCCAGCAGCTTTGGCAGATACCAAGAGACCCAGTACTTC
cdr3_aa: CASSFGRYQETQYF

d_call: NA
j_call: TRBJ2-1
v_call: TRBV19
clone_size: NA
cdr3_nt: TGTGCCAGTAGTTCCGGGACTGGGACCTACAATGAGCAGTTCTTC
cdr3_aa: CASSSGTGTYNEQFF